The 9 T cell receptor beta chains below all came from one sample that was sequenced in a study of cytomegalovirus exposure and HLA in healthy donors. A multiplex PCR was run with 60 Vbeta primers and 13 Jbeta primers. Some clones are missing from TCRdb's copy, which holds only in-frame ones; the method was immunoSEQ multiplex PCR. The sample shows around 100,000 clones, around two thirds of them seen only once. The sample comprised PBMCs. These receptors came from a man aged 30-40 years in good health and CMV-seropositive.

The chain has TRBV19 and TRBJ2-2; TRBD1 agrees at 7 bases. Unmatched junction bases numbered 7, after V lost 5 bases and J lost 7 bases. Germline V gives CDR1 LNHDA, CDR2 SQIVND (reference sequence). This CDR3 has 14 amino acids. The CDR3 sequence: CASSGQVGYGELFF. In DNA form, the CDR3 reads TGTGCCAGTAGTGGACAGGTCGGTTACGGGGAGCTGTTTTTT.

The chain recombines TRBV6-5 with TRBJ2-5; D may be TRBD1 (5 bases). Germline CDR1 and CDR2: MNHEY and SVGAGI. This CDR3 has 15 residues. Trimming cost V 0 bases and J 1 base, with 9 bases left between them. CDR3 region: CASSYSPGIQETQYF. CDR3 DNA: TGTGCCAGCAGTTACTCTCCAGGGATCCAAGAGACCCAGTACTTC.

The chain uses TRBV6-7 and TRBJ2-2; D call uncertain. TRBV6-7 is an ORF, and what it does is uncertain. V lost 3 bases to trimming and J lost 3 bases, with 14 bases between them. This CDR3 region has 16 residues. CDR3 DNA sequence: TGTGCCAGCAGTTATGCTGTCAGACTCGACACCGGGGAGCTGTTTTTT. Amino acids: CASSYAVRLDTGELFF.

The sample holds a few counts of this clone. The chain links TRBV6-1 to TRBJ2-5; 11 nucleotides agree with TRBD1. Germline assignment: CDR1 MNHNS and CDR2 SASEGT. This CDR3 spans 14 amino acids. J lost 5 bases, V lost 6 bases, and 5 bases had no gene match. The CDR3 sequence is CASSGQGAVETQYF. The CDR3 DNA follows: TGTGCCAGCAGCGGACAGGGGGCTGTTGAGACCCAGTACTTC.

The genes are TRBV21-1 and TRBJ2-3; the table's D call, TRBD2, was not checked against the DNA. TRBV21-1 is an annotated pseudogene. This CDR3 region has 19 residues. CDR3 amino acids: CASSRKGELAGGSTDTQYF. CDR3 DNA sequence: TGTGCCAGCAGCCGGAAAGGGGAACTAGCGGGGGGTAGCACAGATACGCAGTATTTT.

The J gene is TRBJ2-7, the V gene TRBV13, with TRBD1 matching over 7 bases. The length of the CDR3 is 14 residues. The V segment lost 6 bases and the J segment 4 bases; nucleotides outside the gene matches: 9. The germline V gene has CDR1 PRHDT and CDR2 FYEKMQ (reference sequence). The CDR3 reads CASRKGGQKYEQYF. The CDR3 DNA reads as TGTGCCAGCAGAAAAGGGGGACAGAAATACGAGCAGTACTTC. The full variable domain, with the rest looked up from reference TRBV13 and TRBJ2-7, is AAGVIQSPRHLIKEKRETATLKCYPIPRHDTVYWYQQGPGQDPQFLISFYEKMQSDKGSIPDRFSAQQFSDYHSELNMSSLELGDSALYFCASRKGGQKYEQYFGPGTRLTVT.

CDR3 sequence: CASSYSNYPPDGYTF. In DNA, the CDR3 is TGTGCCAGCAGTTACTCGAACTACCCGCCCGACGGCTACACCTTC. The chain joins TRBV6-5 to TRBJ1-2; D is unresolved. This CDR3 comprises 15 residues. Trimming pared 0 bases from V and 8 bases from J, leaving 16 bases between. The germline CDR1 and CDR2 sequences are MNHEY and SVGAGI.

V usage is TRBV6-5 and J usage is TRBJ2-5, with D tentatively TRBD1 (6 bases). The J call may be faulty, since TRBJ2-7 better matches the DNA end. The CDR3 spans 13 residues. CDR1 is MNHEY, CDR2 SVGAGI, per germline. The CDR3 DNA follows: TGTGCCAGCACTTCGGACAGACCCTACGAGCAGTACTTC. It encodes CASTSDRPYEQYF.

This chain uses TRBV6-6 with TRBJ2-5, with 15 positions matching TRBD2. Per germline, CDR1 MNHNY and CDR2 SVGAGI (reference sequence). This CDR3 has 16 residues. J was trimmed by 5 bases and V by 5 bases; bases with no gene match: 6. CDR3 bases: TGTGCCAGCAGTATTGGACTAGCGGGGGGGCAGGAGACCCAGTACTTC. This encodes CASSIGLAGGQETQYF.